This TCR beta chain emerged from a study of cytomegalovirus exposure and HLA in healthy donors. The PCR had 60 Vbeta and 13 Jbeta primers. The repertoire was sequenced with immunoSEQ multiplex PCR; TCRdb's copy has only in-frame clones and lacks some. The table includes about 120,000 clones, roughly 80% detected once. V lost 2 bases to trimming and J lost 3 bases; unmatched junction nucleotides: 6. The CDR3 contains 15 residues. Germline assignment: CDR1 KGHSH and CDR2 LQKENI. Sequencing input: PBMCs. This receptor was taken from a female donor in good health and CMV-seronegative. The V call is TRBV18, the J call TRBJ2-5; 7 positions agree with TRBD1. For the CDR3, the DNA is TGTGCCAGCTCACCAGTGACAGGGTGGGAAGAGACCCAGTACTTC. Translated, it gives CASSPVTGWEETQYF.